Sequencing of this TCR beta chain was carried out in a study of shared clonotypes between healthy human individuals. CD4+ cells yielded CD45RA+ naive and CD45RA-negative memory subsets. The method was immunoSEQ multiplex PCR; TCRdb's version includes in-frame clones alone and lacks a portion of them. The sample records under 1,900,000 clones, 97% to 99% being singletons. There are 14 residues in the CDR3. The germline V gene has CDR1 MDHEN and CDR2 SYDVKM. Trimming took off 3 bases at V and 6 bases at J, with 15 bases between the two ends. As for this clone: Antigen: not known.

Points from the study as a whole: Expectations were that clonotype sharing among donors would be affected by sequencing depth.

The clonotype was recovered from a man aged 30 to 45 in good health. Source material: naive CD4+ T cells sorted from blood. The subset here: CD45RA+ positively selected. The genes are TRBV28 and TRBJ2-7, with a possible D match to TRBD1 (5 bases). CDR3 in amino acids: CASSFQGRKGEQYF. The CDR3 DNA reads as TGTGCCAGCAGTTTCCAGGGCCGGAAGGGCGAGCAGTACTTC.